A single T cell receptor (beta chain) is shown here with its context. The target antigen is unknown. Germline values: CDR1 SGHRS, CDR2 YFSETQ. Trimming left V 2 bases short and J 5 bases short, with 25 bases between. This CDR3 is 19 amino acids long. Single viable CD3+CD4+CD8-CD45RO+ cells were sorted as the memory CD4+ T cells. This specimen belongs to a study of memory CD4+ T cells and cytomegalovirus serostatus. Study results and caveats: Suggested: most of the CMV-linked TCR signature lies in CD4+ memory cells. A US-trained random forest predicted CMV serostatus with median AUC around 0.91.

Clones were read by immunoSEQ multiplex PCR, and TCRdb kept only the in-frame ones, dropping some. Among under 75,000 clones listed, 80% were seen once. The receptor was isolated from an adult in good health and CMV-seronegative. Some clones in this sample may be carry-over from other donors' samples. The V call is TRBV5-1, the J call TRBJ1-4; weak D call: TRBD1 (5 bases). The sequenced material came from memory CD4+ T cells from blood. Written as DNA, the CDR3 is TGCGCCAGCAGCTTATCCCTATTTAGGCCCGGGACTCCAAATGAAAAACTGTTTTTT. It translates to CASSLSLFRPGTPNEKLFF.